This T cell receptor beta chain was found in a study of T cells in Graves' hyperthyroidism and ophthalmopathy. Study-wide results and caveats: Before onset, by a median of about six months, the model predicted ophthalmopathy.

This CDR3 has 12 residues. Germline V gene data show CDR1 as MDHEN and CDR2 as SYDVKM. Extraction of PBMCs used roughly 10 ml of fresh peripheral blood. In the case of this clonotype: The antigen is unknown. At one of its ends the junction is not consistent with the germline gene, which may arise from a read error.

What was amplified from RNA transcripts were TCR beta CDR3 regions. First-round RT-PCR with HTBI primers amplified the TCR CDR3 region. TCRdb processed the multiplex PCR reads anew with MiXCR; each CDR3 protein has one entry. Among 150,000 or so distinct CDR3 sequences listed, approximately 20% were seen once. This clonotype originated in a woman between 50 and 59 years old with Graves' hyperthyroidism that later progressed to Graves' ophthalmopathy. The chain couples TRBV28 to TRBJ1-2; 7 bases agree with TRBD1. Sequences were obtained from blood. CDR3 nucleotide sequence: TGTGCCAGCTGGGACAGCGACTATGGCTGCACCTTC. It yields the protein CASWDSDYGCTF.